These 9 T cell receptor beta chains came from one sample sequenced in a study of blood T cell repertoires in COVID-19. Clones were sequenced by immunoSEQ multiplex PCR, and TCRdb holds only the in-frame ones, with some missing. Of about 170,000 clones in the sample, about 86% were seen once. The sequencing sample was made of peripheral blood. Every receptor here comes from a woman between 55 and 75 years old with COVID-19, enrolled during active disease.

The chain combines TRBV6-5 with TRBJ2-7; no definite D call. V lost 2 bases and J lost 3, with 11 bases in between. Germline V CDR1 and CDR2: MNHEY, SVGAGI. This CDR3 has 14 amino acids. The CDR3 DNA sequence: TGTGCCAGCAGTTACGGAGAAGTGGGCTACGAGCAGTACTTC. Residues: CASSYGEVGYEQYF.

This CDR3 is CASSVSQTSGRAHGPYEQYF. The CDR3 DNA sequence: TGTGCCAGTAGTGTCTCCCAGACTAGCGGGAGGGCCCATGGACCCTACGAGCAGTACTTC. V usage is TRBV19 and J usage is TRBJ2-7; 14 nucleotides agree with TRBD2. V lost 5 bases to trimming and J lost 2 bases; unmatched junction nucleotides: 17. The germline V gene has CDR1 LNHDA and CDR2 SQIVND (reference sequence). The CDR3 is made up of 20 amino acids.

This clone was seen a single time. The gene calls are TRBV7-2 and TRBJ1-4, with unresolved D. This CDR3 region has 13 residues. Trimming removed 0 bases at V and 13 bases at J, with 12 bases between. From germline, CDR1 is SGHTA and CDR2 FQGNSA. The CDR3 is CASSLAHPSGLFF. The CDR3 DNA sequence: TGTGCCAGCAGCTTAGCGCACCCGTCGGGACTGTTTTTT.

Comments on this clone: The sample holds other DNA sequences that translate to the same CDR3. The chain couples TRBV24-1 to TRBJ2-3, with D possibly being TRBD1 (6 bases). The CDR3 consists of 16 residues. With 2 bases removed from V and 2 bases from J, the gap between germline ends came to 13 bases. Germline CDR1 KGHDR, CDR2 SFDVKD. CDR3 sequence: CATSDSGRGPTDTQYF. For the CDR3, the DNA is TGTGCCACCAGTGATTCTGGCAGGGGCCCCACAGATACGCAGTATTTT.

This clone turned up a few times. The CDR3 spells CASRHRDSYGYTF. The CDR3 DNA follows: TGCGCCAGCAGGCACCGGGACAGCTATGGCTACACCTTC. J is TRBJ1-2 and V is TRBV4-3; 7 nucleotides agree with TRBD1. J gave up 4 bases and V 6 bases, and 5 bases lay outside the gene matches. Germline-derived CDR1 and CDR2 are LGHNA and YSLEER. This CDR3 spans 13 amino acids.

The sample holds a few counts of this clone. This sequence joins TRBV19 and TRBJ1-3; 7 positions agree with TRBD1. This CDR3 contains 15 residues. Per the germline V gene, CDR1 is LNHDA and CDR2 is SQIVND (reference sequence). V shed 7 bases, J shed 0 bases, and the junction held 6 bases outside the gene matches. The CDR3 reads CASTLDRTSGNTIYF. DNA for the CDR3: TGTGCCAGTACCTTGGACAGGACCTCTGGAAACACCATATATTTT. Full variable domain (rest looked up from reference TRBV19 and TRBJ1-3): DGGITQSPKYLFRKEGQNVTLSCEQNLNHDAMYWYRQDPGQGLRLIYYSQIVNDFQKGDIAEGYSVSREKKESFPLTVTSAQKNPTAFYLCASTLDRTSGNTIYFGEGSWLTVV.

The chain joins TRBV6-1 to TRBJ2-3, with 7 bases matching TRBD2. V dropped 2 bases and J dropped 3; count of bases not matched to a gene: 8. Germline CDR1 is MNHNS and CDR2 is SASEGT. The CDR3 is 16 residues long. Written as DNA, the CDR3 is TGTGCCAGCAGTGAATCCCCGACTAGCAGAACAGATACGCAGTATTTT. Translating it yields CASSESPTSRTDTQYF.

In this sample, this clone turned up once. The rearrangement joins TRBV7-3 to TRBJ1-1; TRBD1 might be the D (6 bases). Looked up from germline, CDR1 is SGHTA and CDR2 is FQGTGA. The length of the CDR3 is 13 residues. Trimming took 5 bases from V and 4 from J, leaving 11 bases between them. The CDR3 sequence is CASSLARGTEAFF. The CDR3 DNA is TGTGCCAGCAGCCTTGCCAGGGGCACTGAAGCTTTCTTT.

The chain joins TRBV7-3 to TRBJ2-7, with a weak D call TRBD2 (6 bases). This CDR3 spans 15 amino acids. Germline V gene sequence: CDR1 SGHTA, CDR2 FQGTGA. Trimming shortened V by 3 bases and J by 0 bases, and 12 bases separated the two germline ends. The CDR3 sequence is CASSLRGPNSYEQYF. The DNA of the CDR3 is TGTGCCAGCAGCTTGCGGGGACCTAACTCCTACGAGCAGTACTTC.